These 26 T cell receptor beta chains came from one sample sequenced in a study of blood T cell repertoires in COVID-19. Generated by immunoSEQ multiplex PCR, the TCRdb table keeps only in-frame clones and is missing some. The profile shows roughly 87,000 clones, around 88% of them singletons. Material for sequencing was peripheral blood. The origin of the receptors is a man in his 60s with acute or convalescent COVID-19.

This sequence joins TRBV5-1 and TRBJ1-4; 8 bases map to TRBD1. This CDR3 has 14 amino acids. Germline V lookup: CDR1 SGHRS, CDR2 YFSETQ. Trimming cost V 5 bases and J 4 bases; bases outside gene matches: 4. CDR3 nucleotide sequence: TGCGCCAGCAGTCCGACAGGGGATAATGAAAAACTGTTTTTT. This codes for CASSPTGDNEKLFF.

This clone was seen more than once but under ten times. The rearrangement links TRBV28 to TRBJ2-2; 8 positions match TRBD2. CDR1 and CDR2 (germline): MDHEN, SYDVKM. The length of the CDR3 is 15 residues. The junction had 6 bases not matched to a gene; V was cut back by 8 bases and J by 1 base. This CDR3 reads CASRGAGVNTGELFF. Here the CDR3 DNA reads TGTGCCAGCCGCGGAGCGGGAGTGAACACCGGGGAGCTGTTTTTT.

The chain joins TRBV3-1 (or the pseudogene TRBV3-2) to TRBJ2-7; a weak D match, TRBD1 (5 bases). Germline CDR1 LGHDT, CDR2 YNNKEL (reference sequence). The V end was cut by 4 bases, the J end by 0 bases, with 10 bases between. The CDR3 consists of 14 residues. The CDR3 nucleotides read TGTGCCAGCAGCCTAATGACAGCCTCCTACGAGCAGTACTTC. This sequence encodes CASSLMTASYEQYF.

This rearrangement joins TRBV5-1 to TRBJ1-3; 7 nucleotides match TRBD1. After removal of 0 bases from V and 8 bases from J, the junction contained 11 bases not matched to a gene. This CDR3 spans 16 amino acids. The V gene's germline CDR1 is SGHRS and CDR2 YFSETQ. In DNA, the CDR3 is TGCGCCAGCAGCTTGGAAGCACAGGGGAGTTCAGACACCATATATTTT. It is translated as CASSLEAQGSSDTIYF.

V usage is TRBV19 and J usage is TRBJ1-2; 8 bases align to TRBD1. In germline, CDR1 is LNHDA, CDR2 SQIVND (reference sequence). CDR3 size: 14 residues. Trimming cost V 2 bases and J 7 bases; bases outside gene matches: 6. CDR3 in DNA: TGTGCCAGTAGTATAACAGGACAGGGTGGTGGCTACACCTTC. This translates into CASSITGQGGGYTF.

The J gene is TRBJ2-5, the V gene TRBV6-5; possible D gene TRBD2, 6 bases. This CDR3 has 11 residues. The ends were cut back, 6 bases at V and 5 bases at J, with 7 bases in the middle. Germline CDR1 is MNHEY and CDR2 is SVGAGI. This CDR3 is CASSREETQYF. The CDR3 region has the DNA TGTGCCAGCAGCCGGGAGGAGACCCAGTACTTC.

The chain carries TRBV6-2 or TRBV6-3 and TRBJ2-4, with 7 bases aligning to TRBD1. Trimming cost V 2 bases and J 9 bases; bases outside gene matches: 7. The germline V gene encodes CDR1 MNHEY and CDR2 SVGEGT. The CDR3 covers 14 residues. CDR3 DNA: TGTGCCAGCAGTTACGGGACAGCGTTAGGCATTCAGTACTTC. Encoded protein: CASSYGTALGIQYF.

The chain couples TRBV20-1 to TRBJ1-2; a weak D match, TRBD1 (5 bases). Germline lookup yields CDR1 DFQATT and CDR2 SNEGSKA (reference sequence). V lost 4 bases and J lost 6, with 9 bases in between. The length of the CDR3 is 11 residues. The CDR3 reads CSATRVDGYTF. The CDR3 DNA reads TGCAGTGCTACCAGGGTGGATGGCTACACCTTC.

This clone was recorded a few times. V usage is TRBV28 and J usage is TRBJ1-1, with D unclear. The V end lost 6 bases, the J end lost 7 bases, and 9 bases lay between the germline ends. The CDR3 contains 11 residues. Germline-derived CDR1 and CDR2 are MDHEN and SYDVKM. The DNA for the CDR3 is TGTGCCAGCAGCCCCCGGGTTGAAGCTTTCTTT. It yields the protein CASSPRVEAFF. The entire variable domain, with the rest obtained from reference TRBV28 and TRBJ1-1, is as follows: DVKVTQSSRYLVKRTGEKVFLECVQDMDHENMFWYRQDPGLGLRLIYFSYDVKMKEKGDIPEGYSVSREKKERFSLILESASTNQTSMYLCASSPRVEAFFGQGTRLTVV.

The rearrangement uses TRBV9 and TRBJ2-7; weak D call: TRBD2 (5 bases). CDR3 size: 14 residues. Between the trimmed V and J ends, which lost 2 bases and 2 bases, there was a span of 11 bases. Germline-derived CDR1 and CDR2 are SGDLS and YYNGEE. CDR3 in DNA: TGTGCCAGCAGCGTGACTATAAGCCCCTACGAGCAGTACTTC. Residues: CASSVTISPYEQYF.

The chain uses TRBV5-4 and TRBJ2-1, with 11 bases identical to TRBD2. With V trimmed by 5 bases and J by 6 bases, 7 bases remained unmatched. CDR1 and CDR2 from the germline V gene are SGHNT and YYREEE (reference sequence). The CDR3 consists of 15 residues. The chain's CDR3 is CASSPGTSGPNEQFF. The DNA for the CDR3 is TGTGCCAGCAGTCCCGGGACTAGCGGTCCCAATGAGCAGTTCTTC.

The chain employs TRBV30 and TRBJ2-7; tentative D call: TRBD2 (6 bases). The V gene's germline CDR1 is GTSNPN and CDR2 SVGIG (reference sequence). Trimming took 1 base from V and 3 from J, leaving 10 bases between them. The length of the CDR3 is 13 residues. DNA of the CDR3: TGTGCCTGGAGTGAGGCGGGGAACTACGAGCAGTACTTC. Amino acids: CAWSEAGNYEQYF.

The genes are TRBV19 and TRBJ2-3; D possibly corresponds to TRBD2 (6 bases). This CDR3 is 13 amino acids long. From germline, CDR1 is LNHDA and CDR2 SQIVND (reference sequence). With 6 bases removed from V and 3 bases from J, the gap between germline ends came to 10 bases. This CDR3 is CASRGDLTDTQYF. The CDR3 DNA sequence: TGTGCCAGTAGGGGGGACTTGACAGATACGCAGTATTTT.

For the CDR3, the DNA is TGCGCCAGCAGTCAGCGATTATACCAAGAGACCCAGTACTTC. Translation: CASSQRLYQETQYF. The rearrangement links TRBV23-1 to TRBJ2-5; no clear D gene. TRBV23-1 is given ORF status, its function remaining uncertain. The germline V and J ends were trimmed by 3 bases and 0 bases, with 8 bases remaining between them. The length of the CDR3 is 14 residues.

The chain carries TRBV27 and TRBJ1-1, with TRBD1 as a possible D gene (5 bases). This CDR3 comprises 18 residues. From germline, CDR1 is MNHEY and CDR2 SMNVEV (reference sequence). V lost 1 base and J 0 bases, leaving 18 bases between the germline ends. The CDR3 spells CASSLFPGGVGMNTEAFF. For the CDR3, the DNA is TGTGCCAGCAGTTTATTCCCCGGGGGGGTAGGGATGAACACTGAAGCTTTCTTT.

This chain connects TRBV4-1 to TRBJ1-1; D is possibly TRBD1 (5 bases). V lost 4 bases to trimming and J lost 4 bases, with 10 bases between them. This CDR3 region has 13 residues. CDR1 and CDR2 from the germline V gene are MGHRA and YSYEKL. CDR3 DNA: TGCGCCAGCAGCCTGACCCAGGGCACTGAAGCTTTCTTT. As protein: CASSLTQGTEAFF.

The gene calls are TRBV18 and TRBJ1-2; D gene uncertain. V was clipped by 6 bases and J by 0 bases, with 11 bases between them. The CDR3 sequence is 14 residues long. In germline, CDR1 is KGHSH, CDR2 LQKENI. The CDR3 region has the DNA TGTGCCAGCTCTCGGACTCAAGCTAACTATGGCTACACCTTC. Translating it yields CASSRTQANYGYTF. Full variable domain (missing parts from reference TRBV18 and TRBJ1-2): NAGVMQNPRHLVRRRGQEARLRCSPMKGHSHVYWYRQLPEEGLKFMVYLQKENIIDESGMPKERFSAEFPKEGPSILRIQQVVRGDSAAYFCASSRTQANYGYTFGSGTRLTVV.

This clone was seen only a few times. V is TRBV7-9 and J is TRBJ2-3, with a weak D call TRBD1 (7 bases). V gave up 5 bases and J gave up 2 bases, with 20 bases separating them. Germline CDR1 is SEHNR and CDR2 is FQNEAQ (reference sequence). There are 17 residues in the CDR3. The CDR3 loop reads CASSLSGGTDLTDTQYF. For the CDR3, the DNA is TGTGCCAGCAGCCTTAGTGGCGGGACAGACCTCACAGATACGCAGTATTTT.

The CDR3 loop reads CSVEKATGRAFF. In DNA form, the CDR3 reads TGCAGCGTTGAAAAGGCGACAGGCCGAGCTTTCTTT. The chain joins TRBV29-1 to TRBJ1-1; perhaps TRBD1 as D (6 bases). Germline CDR1 and CDR2: SQVTM and ANQGSEA. CDR3 length: 12 residues. Trimming shortened V by 2 bases and J by 10 bases, and 14 bases separated the two germline ends.

The chain recombines TRBV29-1 with TRBJ2-2; D not resolved. Trimming cost V 5 bases and J 6 bases, with 10 bases left between them. The CDR3 contains 12 residues. Germline CDR1 SQVTM, CDR2 ANQGSEA. CDR3: CSVSAEAGELFF. The CDR3 nucleotides read TGCAGCGTTTCTGCGGAAGCCGGGGAGCTGTTTTTT.

This chain connects TRBV10-2 to TRBJ1-5; D is perhaps TRBD1 (5 bases). Trimming took off 3 bases at V and 5 bases at J, with 5 bases between the two ends. CDR1 and CDR2 (germline): WSHSY, SAAADI. The CDR3 spans 12 residues. The DNA for the CDR3 is TGCGCCAGCAGTGAAGGGGATCAGCCCCAGCATTTT. Protein sequence: CASSEGDQPQHF.

J is TRBJ1-1 and V is TRBV10-2; D may be TRBD1 (6 bases). There are 14 residues in the CDR3. Trimming took off 7 bases at V and 0 bases at J, with 12 bases between the two ends. The germline gives CDR1 WSHSY, CDR2 SAAADI. DNA of the CDR3: TGCGCCAGCACCACAGGGCCTATGAACACTGAAGCTTTCTTT. Translating it yields CASTTGPMNTEAFF.

The chain recombines TRBV7-3 with TRBJ2-5, with no clear D. With 2 bases removed from V and 0 bases from J, the gap between germline ends came to 10 bases. The V gene's germline CDR1 is SGHTA and CDR2 FQGTGA. The CDR3 covers 15 residues. CDR3 nucleotides: TGTGCCAGCAGCTTAGTTCCCGGAGACCAAGAGACCCAGTACTTC. This encodes CASSLVPGDQETQYF.

J is TRBJ1-2 and V is TRBV6-6; D may be TRBD1 (5 bases). The CDR3 consists of 14 residues. The V end was cut by 6 bases, the J end by 3 bases, with 14 bases between. Germline V gene lookup returns CDR1 MNHNY and CDR2 SVGAGI (reference sequence). The CDR3 DNA is TGTGCCAGCAGGGCCGCGGGGGACTACTATGGCTACACCTTC. Residues: CASRAAGDYYGYTF.

The chain carries TRBV19 and TRBJ2-2, with 13 bases matching TRBD2. Germline V gives CDR1 LNHDA, CDR2 SQIVND (reference sequence). The CDR3 contains 15 residues. Losses at the gene ends were 4 bases for V and 5 bases for J; bases not matched to a gene: 1. CDR3 bases: TGTGCCAGTAGTAAGACTAGCGGGAGGACCGGGGAGCTGTTTTTT. This gives the protein CASSKTSGRTGELFF.

This clone was seen just once. The chain links TRBV4-2 to TRBJ2-5, with TRBD1 identical over 8 bases. Germline loops: CDR1 LGHNA, CDR2 YNFKEQ. This CDR3 is built from 18 residues. V trimming: 0 bases; J trimming: 5 bases; junction bases outside the gene matches: 14. CDR3 amino acids: CASSQDSIAGGEEETQYF. The DNA for the CDR3 is TGTGCCAGCAGCCAAGACAGTATAGCAGGGGGCGAAGAGGAGACCCAGTACTTC.